This T cell receptor (beta chain) is from a study of T and B cells in COVID-19 patients (dated by TCRdb to about 2020). Regarding the research as a whole: In this study, adaptive immunity was profiled in COVID-19 patients who either had active infection or had recovered, using TRB and IGH repertoire sequencing of peripheral blood. Critical illness requiring mechanical ventilation or ECMO was present in about 55% of the roughly 20 patients in the active-infection cohort. A recovered cohort included over 15 patients who provided some 22 samples, and most of these patients had mild to moderate COVID-19 treated on an outpatient basis. As many as 9 follow-up blood samples were collected from each patient, and in some individuals these samples spanned different disease stages. Patients in the recovered cohort had a median age of approximately 35 years, compared with less than 70 years for patients in the active-infection cohort. Two patients belonged to both the recovered and active cohorts because samples were available from active disease and after recovery. Comorbidities linked to unfavorable COVID-19 outcome were present in 18 of 20 patients in the active-infection cohort. The TCR and BCR sequence repository comprised 30 to 45 patients and 69 time points, with over 8 million TCR sequences analysed. For the repertoire analyses, the comparison was an age-matched reference group of under 50 healthy donors who were negative for COVID-19 antibodies. General findings and caveats noted by the study authors: TRB repertoires were found to be highly clonal in active COVID-19, whereas diversity and richness at recovery were found to rise above healthy donor levels. Specific T cell subsets (CD4+/Treg/CD8+) and sorted SARS-CoV-2-responsive or tetramer+ T cells had not yet been sequenced, and these experiments were ongoing. Few blood samples were available from mildly ill patients while symptoms were present or from severe cases at early time points. The cohort was considered too small for HLA contributions to COVID-19 susceptibility or severity to be assessed. A total of about 2,400 TCR clusters were exclusive to the recovered cohort, and about 31 of those clusters were low-pGen clusters. The reported TCR clusters were said to need prospective validation before any clinical use. Strongly skewed TRBV/TRBJ gene usage was reported in patients with COVID-19.

This clonotype showed up just a few times. Its recognized antigen is unknown. Qualities for individual bases were not recorded, and no much larger clone is one base off. TCRdb lists the instrument as Illumina MiSeq. TRB rearrangements were amplified by multiplex PCR with BIOMED2 TRB-A/B primer pools. Illumina-compatible adapters and 7-nucleotide sample barcodes were attached to the amplicons through two consecutive PCRs. Phusion HS II polymerase was used for all library PCRs. The amplicons were purified from gel with the NucleoSpin Gel and PCR Clean-up kit, measured on Qubit, and combined at around 4.2 nM. Before Illumina next-generation sequencing, the quality of the amplicon pool was assessed on an Agilent 2100 Bioanalyzer. The authors' pipeline ran thus. Annotation of TRB rearrangements was performed with MiXCR 3.0.8 using the default MiXCR reference library. Sequences with fewer than 2 reads and non-productive reads were filtered out, and every unique CDR3 nucleotide sequence was treated as a single clone. Clonality, diversity, richness and V-J gene usage were calculated in R 3.5.1. TCR clustering by CDR3 similarity used GLIPH2, with generation probabilities calculated by OLGA. Only GLIPH2 clusters containing at least four unique TCR clonotypes present in at least three individuals were kept. TCRdb reprocessing: public reads trimmed at Q25 with fastp, clones called with MiXCR, in-frame beta chains kept. Each entry is one CDR3 protein sequence, shown with its most common DNA and genes. The V and J calls, along with clone size, are taken from TCRdb and not from the paper's own processing. The sample contains 15,000 to 20,000 distinct CDR3 sequences, over 30% of them found a single time. The top ten clones comprise more than 15% of the sample.

At the junction V is shortened by 7 bases and J by 0 bases; bases outside the gene matches: 5. CDR1 and CDR2 (DFQATT, SNEGSKA) derive from the germline V gene (reference sequence). From the cysteine up to the phenylalanine, the CDR3 has a length of 13 residues. Only the CDR3 portion is preserved as DNA: 39 bases, with reading frame beginning at the first base. Genomic DNA extracted from blood, in amounts of roughly 230-550 ng, served as the starting material for amplifying TRB repertoires. This receptor was taken from a human donor with active COVID-19. Recombination connected TRBV20-1 to TRBJ1-1, and 7 bases in between align with TRBD1. The sample was blood. The base sequence is TGCAGTGGTAGGGACAGCTTGAACACTGAAGCTTTCTTT. This sequence encodes CSGRDSLNTEAFF.